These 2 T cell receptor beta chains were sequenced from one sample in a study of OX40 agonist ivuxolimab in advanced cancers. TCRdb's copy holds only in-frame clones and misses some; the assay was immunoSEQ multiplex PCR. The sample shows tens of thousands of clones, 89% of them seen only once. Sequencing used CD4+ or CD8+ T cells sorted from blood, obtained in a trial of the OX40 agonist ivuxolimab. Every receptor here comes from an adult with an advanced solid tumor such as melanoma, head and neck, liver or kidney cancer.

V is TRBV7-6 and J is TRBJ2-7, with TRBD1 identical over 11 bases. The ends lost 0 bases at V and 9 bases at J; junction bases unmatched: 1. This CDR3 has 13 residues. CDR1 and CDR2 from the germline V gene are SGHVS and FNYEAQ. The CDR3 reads CASSLAGQGGQYF. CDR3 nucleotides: TGTGCCAGCAGCTTAGCGGGACAGGGGGGGCAGTACTTC. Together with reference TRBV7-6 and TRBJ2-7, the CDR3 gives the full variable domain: GAGVSQSPRYKVTKRGQDVALRCDPISGHVSLYWYRQALGQGPEFLTYFNYEAQQDKSGLPNDRFSAERPEGSISTLTIQRTEQRDSAMYRCASSLAGQGGQYFGPGTRLTVT.

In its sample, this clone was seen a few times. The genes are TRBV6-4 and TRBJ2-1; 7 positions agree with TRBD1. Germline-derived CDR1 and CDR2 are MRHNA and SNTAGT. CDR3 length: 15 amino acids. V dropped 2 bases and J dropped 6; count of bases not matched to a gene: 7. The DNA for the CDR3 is TGTGCCAGCAGTGACCGAACAGGGGACGTCAATGAGCAGTTCTTC. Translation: CASSDRTGDVNEQFF.